Listed below are T cell receptor beta chains from one sample, sequenced in a study of blood T cell repertoires in COVID-19. Generated by immunoSEQ multiplex PCR, the TCRdb table keeps only in-frame clones and is missing some. This table has some 140,000 clones, 79% appearing once. Sequencing input: peripheral blood. The source of these receptors is a man aged 55 to 70 with acute or convalescent COVID-19. Both conserved end residues are part of each CDR3. The D gene is left open where the match is weak. Size values are once, few and many counts, or a class for expanded clones, and some rows have none.

j_call: TRBJ1-5; cdr3_length: 11; clone_size: NA; v_call: TRBV20-1; d_call: NA; cdr3_nt: TGCAGTGCTTCTATAGATCAGCCCCAGCATTTT; cdr3_aa: CSASIDQPQHF
j_call: TRBJ2-7; cdr3_length: 16; clone_size: NA; v_call: TRBV4-1; d_call: TRBD2; cdr3_nt: TGCGCCAGCAGCCAAGATGAGGGAGCGGGGCGGTACGAGCAGTACTTC; cdr3_aa: CASSQDEGAGRYEQYF
j_call: TRBJ2-1; cdr3_length: 14; clone_size: once; v_call: TRBV24-1; d_call: NA; cdr3_nt: TGTGCCACCAGTGACTCCACTAGTTACAATGAGCAGTTCTTC; cdr3_aa: CATSDSTSYNEQFF
j_call: TRBJ1-3; cdr3_length: 15; clone_size: NA; v_call: TRBV7-9; d_call: NA; cdr3_nt: TGTGCCAGCAGCTTAGCTTCGGGAACTGGAAACACCATATATTTT; cdr3_aa: CASSLASGTGNTIYF
j_call: TRBJ1-2; cdr3_length: 14; clone_size: NA; v_call: TRBV7-2; d_call: TRBD1; cdr3_nt: TGTGCCAGCAGCTTAATTGCTACAGGGGGAGGCTACACCTTC; cdr3_aa: CASSLIATGGGYTF
j_call: TRBJ2-7; cdr3_length: 15; clone_size: NA; v_call: TRBV4-2; d_call: NA; cdr3_nt: TGTGCCAGCAGCCAAGATAGAGGGAGCACCTACGAGCAGTACTTC; cdr3_aa: CASSQDRGSTYEQYF
j_call: TRBJ2-7; cdr3_length: 15; clone_size: NA; v_call: TRBV6-2/TRBV6-3; d_call: NA; cdr3_nt: TGTGCCAGCAGTATAGGGACTGGCGGGGCTTACGAGCAGTACTTC; cdr3_aa: CASSIGTGGAYEQYF
j_call: TRBJ1-6; cdr3_length: 14; clone_size: NA; v_call: TRBV28; d_call: NA; cdr3_nt: TGTGCCACCCTACAGACAGGTCTAAATTCACCCCTCCACTTT; cdr3_aa: CATLQTGLNSPLHF
j_call: TRBJ1-1; cdr3_length: 13; clone_size: NA; v_call: TRBV6-5; d_call: NA; cdr3_nt: TGTGCCAGCAGTTCTCGGGAATCCACTGAAGCTTTCTTT; cdr3_aa: CASSSRESTEAFF
j_call: TRBJ1-1; cdr3_length: 13; clone_size: NA; v_call: TRBV6-5; d_call: NA; cdr3_nt: TGTGCCAGCACCCCTAGGTCGAGTCCTGAAGCTTTCTTT; cdr3_aa: CASTPRSSPEAFF
j_call: TRBJ2-1; cdr3_length: 15; clone_size: NA; v_call: TRBV19; d_call: TRBD2; cdr3_nt: TGTGCCAGTAGTTCCGGGACTAGCGGGACCCATGAGCAGTTCTTC; cdr3_aa: CASSSGTSGTHEQFF
j_call: TRBJ2-4; cdr3_length: 14; clone_size: few; v_call: TRBV18; d_call: NA; cdr3_nt: TGTGCCAGCTCACCACCGGGACACAAAAACATTCAGTACTTC; cdr3_aa: CASSPPGHKNIQYF
j_call: TRBJ2-3; cdr3_length: 16; clone_size: NA; v_call: TRBV19; d_call: TRBD2; cdr3_nt: TGTGCCAGTAGTATTCAACTAGCGGGAGGCGTTGATACGCAGTATTTT; cdr3_aa: CASSIQLAGGVDTQYF
j_call: TRBJ2-1; cdr3_length: 12; clone_size: NA; v_call: TRBV7-9; d_call: NA; cdr3_nt: TGTGCCAGCAGCCCGGGACTTCATGAGCAGTTCTTC; cdr3_aa: CASSPGLHEQFF
j_call: TRBJ2-4; cdr3_length: 18; clone_size: NA; v_call: TRBV18; d_call: NA; cdr3_nt: TGTGCCAGCTCATTGGGGGCCCCAGCGTCCTTAGCCAAAAACATTCAGTACTTC; cdr3_aa: CASSLGAPASLAKNIQYF
j_call: TRBJ1-3; cdr3_length: 14; clone_size: NA; v_call: TRBV29-1; d_call: NA; cdr3_nt: TGCAGCGTTGACCCAGGGAGGGCTGGAAACACCATATATTTT; cdr3_aa: CSVDPGRAGNTIYF
j_call: TRBJ1-6; cdr3_length: 14; clone_size: NA; v_call: TRBV6-5; d_call: TRBD1; cdr3_nt: TGTGCCAGCACCACAGGACAGGGACCTTTCACCCTCCACTTT; cdr3_aa: CASTTGQGPFTLHF
j_call: TRBJ2-7; cdr3_length: 13; clone_size: NA; v_call: TRBV6-5; d_call: TRBD1; cdr3_nt: TGTGCCAGCATTCGACAGGGCTCTGACGAGCAGTACTTC; cdr3_aa: CASIRQGSDEQYF
j_call: TRBJ2-7; cdr3_length: 13; clone_size: NA; v_call: TRBV7-9; d_call: TRBD1; cdr3_nt: TGTGCCAGCAGTGACAGGGGACCCTACGAGCAGTACTTC; cdr3_aa: CASSDRGPYEQYF
j_call: TRBJ2-5; cdr3_length: 13; clone_size: NA; v_call: TRBV28; d_call: TRBD2; cdr3_nt: TGTGCCAGCAGCCGTAGCGGGAGTGAGACCCAGTACTTC; cdr3_aa: CASSRSGSETQYF
j_call: TRBJ2-7; cdr3_length: 13; clone_size: NA; v_call: TRBV28; d_call: NA; cdr3_nt: TGTGCCAGCAGTTTACCTAGAAGGTACGAGCAGTACTTC; cdr3_aa: CASSLPRRYEQYF
j_call: TRBJ2-3; cdr3_length: 14; clone_size: NA; v_call: TRBV28; d_call: TRBD2; cdr3_nt: TGTGCCAGCATGTCGGCGGGAGTGTCAGATACGCAGTATTTT; cdr3_aa: CASMSAGVSDTQYF
j_call: TRBJ1-6; cdr3_length: 15; clone_size: few; v_call: TRBV7-6; d_call: NA; cdr3_nt: TGTGCCAGCAGCTTAGCGCTTATTGGAGATTCACCCCTCCACTTT; cdr3_aa: CASSLALIGDSPLHF
j_call: TRBJ2-1; cdr3_length: 11; clone_size: once; v_call: TRBV7-2; d_call: TRBD1; cdr3_nt: TGTGCCAGCAGCCCAGGGGGAAGTGCGTTCTTC; cdr3_aa: CASSPGGSAFF
j_call: TRBJ1-6; cdr3_length: 15; clone_size: NA; v_call: TRBV6-5; d_call: NA; cdr3_nt: TGTGCCAGCAGTTACTCGTCGGAGGGCGATTCACCCCTCCACTTT; cdr3_aa: CASSYSSEGDSPLHF
j_call: TRBJ1-3; cdr3_length: 16; clone_size: NA; v_call: TRBV25-1; d_call: TRBD1; cdr3_nt: TGTGCCAGCAACTCCTTCCGGGACAGCGCTGGAAACACCATATATTTT; cdr3_aa: CASNSFRDSAGNTIYF
j_call: TRBJ2-3; cdr3_length: 15; clone_size: NA; v_call: TRBV9; d_call: TRBD2; cdr3_nt: TGTGCCAGCAGCGTAGCGCTAGCGGGAAGGGATACGCAGTATTTT; cdr3_aa: CASSVALAGRDTQYF
j_call: TRBJ2-1; cdr3_length: 15; clone_size: NA; v_call: TRBV10-3; d_call: NA; cdr3_nt: TGTGCCATCAGTGAGGCGGGACTGTCCTACAATGAGCAGTTCTTC; cdr3_aa: CAISEAGLSYNEQFF